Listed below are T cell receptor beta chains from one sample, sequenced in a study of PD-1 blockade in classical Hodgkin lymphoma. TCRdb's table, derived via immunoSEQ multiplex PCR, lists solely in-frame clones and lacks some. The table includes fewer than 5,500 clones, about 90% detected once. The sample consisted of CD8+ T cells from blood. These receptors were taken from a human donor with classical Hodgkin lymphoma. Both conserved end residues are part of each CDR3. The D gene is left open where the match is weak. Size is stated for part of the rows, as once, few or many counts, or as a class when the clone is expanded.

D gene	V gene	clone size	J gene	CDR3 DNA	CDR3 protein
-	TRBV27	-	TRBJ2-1	TGTGCCACCAAGGGGGGAAATTTCGAGTTCTTC	CATKGGNFEFF
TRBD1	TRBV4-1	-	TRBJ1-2	TGCGCCAGCAGCGAATCCGGTGGGACAGGGGCCGAACCTAACTATGGCTACACCTTC	CASSESGGTGAEPNYGYTF
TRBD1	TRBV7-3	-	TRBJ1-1	TGTGCCAGCAGCCCAGGGGGGGGCCATTGGTCGGAAAACACTGAAGCTTTCTTT	CASSPGGGHWSENTEAFF
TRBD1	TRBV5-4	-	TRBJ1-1	TGTGCCAGCGGACAGGGGGCGAACACTGAAGCTTTCTTT	CASGQGANTEAFF
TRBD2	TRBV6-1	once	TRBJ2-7	TGTGCCAGCAGTGAAGCTAGCGGGAGCTCCTACGAGCAGTACTTC	CASSEASGSSYEQYF
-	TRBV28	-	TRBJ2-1	TGTGCCAGCCGAACCCACCCTTACAATGAGCAGTTCTTC	CASRTHPYNEQFF
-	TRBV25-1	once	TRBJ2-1	TGTGCCAGCAGTGAACCCAGGGGTCCGTACAATGAGCAGTTCTTC	CASSEPRGPYNEQFF
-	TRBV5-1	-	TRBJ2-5	TGCGCCAGCAGCTTTCTTGGGGCAGGGAAAGAGACCCAGTACTTC	CASSFLGAGKETQYF
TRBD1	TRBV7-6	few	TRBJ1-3	TGTGCCAGCAGCTTTGGGACAGGGGGCTCTGGAAACACCATATATTTT	CASSFGTGGSGNTIYF
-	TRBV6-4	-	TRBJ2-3	TGTGCCAGCAGCAGCGGGAGCACAGATACGCAGTATTTT	CASSSGSTDTQYF
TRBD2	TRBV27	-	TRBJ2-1	TGTGCCAGCAGCCCGCTAGCGGGAGGGCCTCCCTACAATGAGCAGTTCTTC	CASSPLAGGPPYNEQFF
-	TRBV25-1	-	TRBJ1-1	TGTGCCAGCCTGGCGGGGGGGGGCCGCACTGAAGCTTTCTTT	CASLAGGGRTEAFF
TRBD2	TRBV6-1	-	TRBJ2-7	TGTGCCAGCAGTCCGGGACTAGCTTACTCCTACGAGCAGTACTTC	CASSPGLAYSYEQYF
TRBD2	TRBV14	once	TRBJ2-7	TGTGCCAGCAGCCAACCGGGACTAACCGAGCAGTACTTC	CASSQPGLTEQYF
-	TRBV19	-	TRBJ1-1	TGTGCCAGTAGATGCACGGGACTGTTGAACACTGAAGCTTTCTTT	CASRCTGLLNTEAFF
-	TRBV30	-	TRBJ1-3	TGTGCCTGGAGTTTCTTCTCTGGAAACACCATATATTTT	CAWSFFSGNTIYF
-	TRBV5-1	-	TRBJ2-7	TGCGCCAGCAGCTTGAAAAGACAGTTGACCTACGAGCAGTACTTC	CASSLKRQLTYEQYF
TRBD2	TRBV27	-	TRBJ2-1	TGTGCCAGCAATCTTAGCGGGATGGGTGAGCAGTTCTTC	CASNLSGMGEQFF
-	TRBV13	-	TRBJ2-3	TGTGCCAGCAGCTTAGTGTCGGGACTCGGGGCGGATACGCAGTATTTT	CASSLVSGLGADTQYF
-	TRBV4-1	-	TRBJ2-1	TGCGCCAGCAGCCCAACGGGGCATAACAATGAGCAGTTCTTC	CASSPTGHNNEQFF
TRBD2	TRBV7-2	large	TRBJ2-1	TGTGCCAGCAGCTCACTTCCGGGACTAGCAGGAGAGGTAATCTTC	CASSSLPGLAGEVIF
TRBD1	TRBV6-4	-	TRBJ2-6	TGTGCCAGCAGTGACGACAGGGCTGGGGCCAACGTCCTGACTTTC	CASSDDRAGANVLTF
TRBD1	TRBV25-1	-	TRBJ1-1	TGTGCCAGCAGTGATGGGACAGGGTTCGCTGAAGCTTTCTTT	CASSDGTGFAEAFF
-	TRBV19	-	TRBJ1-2	TGTGCCAGTAGTATAACAGAATCCTATGGCTACACCTTC	CASSITESYGYTF